Here is one T cell receptor (beta chain) with its context. How the authors handled the data: Cell counts per sample came from amplifying reference gene primers. Repertoires were generated with immunoSEQ multiplex PCR, while TCRdb's copy carries only in-frame clones and drops some. V and J calls and clone size follow that table, whereas D and trimming were derived from the DNA. The data hold fewer than 55,000 clones, with 84% observed a single time. Germline V gene lookup returns CDR1 LNHDA and CDR2 SQIVND (reference sequence). This CDR3 is built from 15 residues. Germline trimming cut 5 bases from V and 11 bases from J; bases unmatched to any gene: 15. This sample stems from a study of blood T cell repertoires in COVID-19. Study context: Acute and convalescent COVID-19 specimens originated in the United States, Italy and Spain. PBMCs, B-cell-depleted T cells, or T cells were the source of the cDNA or gDNA that made up the material.

The V call is TRBV19, the J call TRBJ1-5; TRBD1 agrees at 7 bases. What was sequenced was peripheral blood. This receptor was identified in a man aged 45 to 65 with acute or convalescent COVID-19. The DNA of the CDR3 is TGTGCCAGTAGTTCCATCATGAAGGGGGCGAGGGCCCAGCATTTT. This sequence encodes CASSSIMKGARAQHF.